This T cell receptor (beta chain) was found in a study of blood T cell repertoires in COVID-19 (dated by TCRdb to about 2020). As for the study more broadly: Collaborator samples came from the United States, Italy and Spain and covered acute and convalescent phases of COVID-19. Where HLA class I and class II types were available, the types were taken from metadata supplied by the sample provider, not from assay-based typing. The repertoires were made available in a free public database intended to serve as a resource for research on the immune response to SARS-CoV-2. Nearly every sample came with metadata listing a de-identified subject ID, COVID-19 status, age in years and sex. Samples were obtained from the ongoing ImmuneRACE study (first 160 participants) and from over a thousand subjects provided by 6 global collaborators. The prospective study material was composed of cDNA or gDNA derived from T cells, B-cell-depleted T cells, or PBMCs. The dataset comprised deeply sampled blood TCRbeta repertoires from subjects exposed to, actively infected with, or recovered from COVID-19. Study-level results and caveats: The quantity of clinical and demographic metadata differed by source and by participant and was supplied without curation.

CDR1 LNHDA and CDR2 SQIVND are derived from the germline V gene (reference sequence). Counted from cysteine to phenylalanine, this CDR3 has 15 amino acids. The only DNA kept is the CDR3, 45 bases in frame from the first base. V gives up 0 bases and J gives up 2 bases, and the segment between their germline ends measures 7 bases. TCRbeta CDR3 regions were amplified from genomic DNA using the immunoSEQ Assay, a bias-controlled multiplex PCR. The authors' analysis ran thus. The number of nucleated cells in each sample was estimated from the amplification of reference gene primers within the assay. Sequence reads were collapsed and filtered to measure the absolute abundance of every unique TCRbeta CDR3 rearrangement. For each sample, productive Simpson clonality was calculated as the square root of Simpson's diversity index across productive rearrangements. TCRdb's version of the immuneACCESS table is confined to in-frame rearrangements and falls short of the full clone set. An unresolved V gene accounts for under half of the shortfall where checked; the remainder is of unknown origin. V and J calls and clone size are those listed in that table; D and trimming were worked out from the DNA. The sample table contains approximately 200,000 clones; only one count was recorded for 87% of them. The ten largest clonotypes hold roughly a tenth of the sample.

About this clone: No antigen is known for it. Within one base of it there is no much larger clone, and no base qualities were kept.

Enrolling through a virtual design, the prospective study's participants ranged in age from roughly 18 to 90 years and lived across 20 to 30 United States geographic areas. In the prospective study, participants were assigned to cohorts based on the clinical history participants reported in a screening survey and a study questionnaire. Recovered participants in ImmuneRACE Cohort 3 were defined by two consecutive negative NP/OP PCR tests, clearance by a healthcare professional, or resolution of symptoms. In the prospective study, whole blood, serum and a nasopharyngeal or oropharyngeal swab were collected from each participant by mobile phlebotomists. Participants in the prospective study had the option to provide additional blood draws and questionnaires over a roughly two-month period. Prospective study blood samples were shipped either frozen or at room temperature before DNA extraction.

The sequencing sample was made of PBMCs or T cells enriched from blood (not recorded which). The rearrangement combines TRBV19 with TRBJ2-2, with no confidently assigned D gene. This TCR was sampled from a man younger than 40 who had recovered from COVID-19. The DNA is TGTGCCAGTAGTATAGACCGAGTAAACACCGGGGAGCTGTTTTTT. Its coded protein is CASSIDRVNTGELFF. With all but the CDR3 taken from the reference TRBV19 and TRBJ2-2 genes, the full variable domain is: DGGITQSPKYLFRKEGQNVTLSCEQNLNHDAMYWYRQDPGQGLRLIYYSQIVNDFQKGDIAEGYSVSREKKESFPLTVTSAQKNPTAFYLCASSIDRVNTGELFFGEGSRLTVL.